Presented here are 3 T cell receptor beta chains from one specimen sequenced in a study of T cells in Graves' hyperthyroidism and ophthalmopathy. The source material, RNA transcripts, was used to amplify TCR beta CDR3 regions. HTBI primers were used for first-round RT-PCR of the TCR CDR3. Each CDR3 protein gets one entry after TCRdb re-called the multiplex PCR reads with MiXCR. The table includes 480,000 or so distinct CDR3 sequences, approximately 48% detected once. The sample was peripheral blood or thyroid tissue (not recorded which). The receptor set was obtained from an adult woman with Graves' disease, either hyperthyroidism or ophthalmopathy (not recorded which).

The chain uses TRBV12-3 or TRBV12-4 and TRBJ2-7, with TRBD1 as a possible D gene (5 bases). This CDR3 is built from 15 residues. Trimming removed 3 bases at V and 0 bases at J, with 12 bases between. The DNA for the CDR3 is TGTGCCAGCAGTTTCGGCAGGGTTAGCTCCTACGAGCAGTACTTC. Translation gives CASSFGRVSSYEQYF.

The sample holds many counts of this clonotype. This rearrangement joins TRBV15 to TRBJ2-3; 8 positions match TRBD2. The CDR3 covers 16 residues. The trim removed 1 base at V and 3 bases at J, leaving 6 bases unmatched. Germline CDR1 and CDR2: LNHNV and YYDKDF (reference sequence). Here the CDR3 reads CATSRGSGGLTDTQYF. For the CDR3, the DNA is TGTGCCACCAGCAGAGGGTCGGGAGGGCTTACAGATACGCAGTATTTT.

The chain uses TRBV10-3 and TRBJ2-1; TRBD1 agrees at 7 bases. V lost 3 bases to trimming and J lost 0 bases; unmatched junction nucleotides: 2. CDR3 size: 15 residues. Germline CDR1 and CDR2: ENHRY and SYGVKD. DNA for the CDR3: TGTGCCATCAGTGACCGGGACAGCTCCTACAATGAGCAGTTCTTC. The encoded protein is CAISDRDSSYNEQFF.